The T cell receptor (beta chain) described here comes from a study of cytomegalovirus exposure and HLA in healthy donors. Germline CDR1 and CDR2: SGHRS and YFSETQ. The CDR3 contains 14 residues. V gave up 0 bases and J gave up 4 bases; unmatched junction bases: 3. PCR was performed using 60 Vbeta and 13 Jbeta primers. Clones were sequenced by immunoSEQ multiplex PCR, and TCRdb holds only the in-frame ones, with some missing. The sample includes about 100,000 clones, about 76% of them seen just once. The V call is TRBV5-1, the J call TRBJ2-5; TRBD2 matches at 7 bases. The origin of this receptor is a man aged 35 to 55 in good health and CMV-seropositive. Input material: PBMCs. The CDR3 nucleotides are TGCGCCAGCAGCTTGGAGGGGAGGGTAGAGACCCAGTACTTC. It codes for CASSLEGRVETQYF.